The rows below give T cell receptor beta chains drawn from one sample of a study of blood T cell repertoires in COVID-19. The protocol was immunoSEQ multiplex PCR, while the TCRdb copy is restricted to in-frame clones and leaves out a portion. The sample contains approximately 280,000 clones, around 85% of which appear only once. Source material: PBMCs or T cells enriched from blood (not recorded which). Source of these receptors: a woman aged 50 to 60 who had recovered from COVID-19. Both conserved end residues are part of each CDR3. The D gene is left open where the match is weak. Size values are once, few and many counts, or a class for expanded clones, and some rows have none.

clone_size	v_call	d_call	j_call	cdr3_nt	cdr3_aa
-	TRBV7-9	-	TRBJ1-1	TGTGCCAGCAGCGGAAGACAGGTGAACACTGAAGCTTTCTTT	CASSGRQVNTEAFF
-	TRBV19	-	TRBJ2-3	TGTGCCAGTGGATATCTAGCGGATACGCAGTATTTT	CASGYLADTQYF
-	TRBV7-2	-	TRBJ2-3	TGTGCCAGCAGCTTAGGGCTAGCGCGCACAGATACGCAGTATTTT	CASSLGLARTDTQYF
-	TRBV5-6	-	TRBJ2-7	TGTGCCAGCAGCTTTCGGTCCCTTAGTGAGCAGTACTTC	CASSFRSLSEQYF
-	TRBV5-5	-	TRBJ2-7	TGTGCCAGCAGCATGGGGGTGGCAGGGCTCGAGCAGTACTTC	CASSMGVAGLEQYF
-	TRBV19	-	TRBJ1-2	TGTGCCAGTAGTCCCTCCGGGACACCCGCTGGAGGCTACACCTTC	CASSPSGTPAGGYTF
-	TRBV29-1	-	TRBJ2-5	TGCAGCGTCCTGCCGGTCGGGGAACAAGAGACCCAGTACTTC	CSVLPVGEQETQYF
-	TRBV2	-	TRBJ1-2	TGTGCCAGCAGTGTGCAGAACTATGGCTACACCTTC	CASSVQNYGYTF
-	TRBV5-6	-	TRBJ2-5	TGTGCCAGCAGCTTGGTACCACTTAAAGAGACCCAGTACTTC	CASSLVPLKETQYF
-	TRBV4-3	-	TRBJ2-1	TGCGCCAGCAGCCAAGATACCGCGTTGGAGCAGTTCTTC	CASSQDTALEQFF
-	TRBV6-4	TRBD1	TRBJ1-2	TGTGCCAGCAGTGAAGGGACAGGGGGTATCTATGGCTACACCTTC	CASSEGTGGIYGYTF
few	TRBV5-1	TRBD2	TRBJ2-7	TGCGCCAGCAGCGGGGGGACTACGCGACGTGGGTACGAGCAGTACTTC	CASSGGTTRRGYEQYF
-	TRBV19	TRBD2	TRBJ2-7	TGTGCCAGTAGTATGGTACGGGAGGGCGAGCAGTACTTC	CASSMVREGEQYF
-	TRBV7-9	-	TRBJ1-2	TGTGCCAGCACCTCGCGGGCAACTATTAACTATGGCTACACCTTC	CASTSRATINYGYTF
-	TRBV13	-	TRBJ2-2	TGTGCCAGCAGGGCAGGGCGGACCGGGGAGCTGTTTTTT	CASRAGRTGELFF
few	TRBV5-6	-	TRBJ2-2	TGTGCCAGCAGCTTGGTTGTGGCGACTGACGTGAACACCGGGGAGCTGTTTTTT	CASSLVVATDVNTGELFF
-	TRBV18	TRBD1	TRBJ1-1	TGTGCCAGTGATCACCAGGGGGGGAACACTGAAGCTTTCTTT	CASDHQGGNTEAFF
-	TRBV5-5	-	TRBJ1-3	TGTGCCAGCAGCCCAGGGCGGGGGCTAGAAAACACCATATATTTT	CASSPGRGLENTIYF
-	TRBV5-6	TRBD1	TRBJ1-6	TGTGCCAGCAGCTTTTCAGGGGGCGAGGGATATAATTCACCCCTCCACTTT	CASSFSGGEGYNSPLHF
-	TRBV28	-	TRBJ2-3	TGTGCCAGCAGTTTAATTAAAGATACGCAGTATTTT	CASSLIKDTQYF
-	TRBV30	-	TRBJ1-6	TGTGCCTGGAGTGGAGGTAATTCACCCCTCCACTTT	CAWSGGNSPLHF
-	TRBV3-1/TRBV3-2	-	TRBJ1-5	TGTGCCAGCTTAGGGACTAACGGGCATTTT	CASLGTNGHF
-	TRBV18	-	TRBJ2-2	TGTGCCAGCTCACCTCAGGCCCCCCTCGCGAACACCGGGGAGCTGTTTTTT	CASSPQAPLANTGELFF
-	TRBV28	-	TRBJ2-6	TGTGCCAGCAGACACATCTCTGGGGCCAACGTCCTGACTTTC	CASRHISGANVLTF
-	TRBV18	-	TRBJ1-3	TGTGCCAGCTCACCACCATTCGGGGAGGGCTTTGGAAACACCATATATTTT	CASSPPFGEGFGNTIYF
few	TRBV5-1	TRBD1	TRBJ1-1	TGCGCCAGCAGTGAAGGGACAGGGTACACTGAAGCTTTCTTT	CASSEGTGYTEAFF
-	TRBV5-1	-	TRBJ1-5	TGCGCCAGCAGCTTGTATGGACAGAATCAGCCCCAGCATTTT	CASSLYGQNQPQHF
-	TRBV5-1	TRBD1	TRBJ1-6	TGCGCCAGTAGGTGGGACAGCAATAATTCACCCCTCCACTTT	CASRWDSNNSPLHF
-	TRBV7-2	TRBD2	TRBJ2-7	TGTGCCAGCAGCCCAGGGAGGGGCGATTCCTACGAGCAGTACTTC	CASSPGRGDSYEQYF
few	TRBV7-9	-	TRBJ1-5	TGTGCCAGCAGCTTAGGGTGGAACAGGGTTGACAATCAGCCCCAGCATTTT	CASSLGWNRVDNQPQHF
-	TRBV27	TRBD1	TRBJ2-5	TGTGCCAGCAGTTTATCGGGACAGGGGGCGCGGGAGACCCAGTACTTC	CASSLSGQGARETQYF
-	TRBV5-1	-	TRBJ2-3	TGCGCCAGCAGCTGGAACAGGGCACCCGCCTCTTTTGGGTCACCAGATACGCAGTATTTT	CASSWNRAPASFGSPDTQYF
-	TRBV19	TRBD1	TRBJ1-5	TGTGCCAGTAGTGGAGGGACAGGGAGGGGCAATCAGCCCCAGCATTTT	CASSGGTGRGNQPQHF
-	TRBV6-5	-	TRBJ2-7	TGTGCCAGCAGTTACTCCCACGGGGGTCGCGACGAGCAGTACTTC	CASSYSHGGRDEQYF
-	TRBV7-2	TRBD1	TRBJ2-7	TGTGCCAGCAGCGCGGGACAGGGGAGTCCCTACCAGCAGTACTTC	CASSAGQGSPYQQYF
-	TRBV6-4	-	TRBJ1-5	TGTGCCAGCAGTGACCATTCAGGCCACGATTATAGCAATCAGCCCCAGCATTTT	CASSDHSGHDYSNQPQHF
-	TRBV5-1	TRBD1	TRBJ1-2	TGCGCCAGCAGCTCTAACTGGGACAGGGGACGGTATGGCTACACCTTC	CASSSNWDRGRYGYTF
-	TRBV6-6	-	TRBJ1-5	TGTGCCAGCAGTCCCACCGTCCCACCCGACAGGAAGAAAGGCAATCAGCCCCAGCATTTT	CASSPTVPPDRKKGNQPQHF
-	TRBV30	-	TRBJ1-1	TGTGCCTGTTCGAAGACGGGGAATCTCCCTGAAGCTTTCTTT	CACSKTGNLPEAFF
-	TRBV5-6	-	TRBJ2-7	TGTGCCAGCAGCGAGACAGGTTCAGGCCCCTACGAGCAGTACTTC	CASSETGSGPYEQYF
-	TRBV19	TRBD1	TRBJ2-7	TGTGCCAGTAGGATGTCAGGGGGTTCCTACGAGCAGTACTTC	CASRMSGGSYEQYF
-	TRBV7-3	-	TRBJ2-7	TGTGCCAGCAGCGCCGGACAGTCCTACGAGCAGTACTTC	CASSAGQSYEQYF
-	TRBV12-3/TRBV12-4	-	TRBJ1-1	TGTGCCAGCAGCCCACCGAGGACTGAAGCTTTCTTT	CASSPPRTEAFF
-	TRBV4-3	TRBD1	TRBJ2-7	TGCGCCAGCAGCCAAGATACAGGACAGGGATTGGAGCAGTACTTC	CASSQDTGQGLEQYF
-	TRBV28	-	TRBJ1-5	TGTGCCAGCAGTGACGATCCCGGGGTGGGGCAGCCCCAGCATTTT	CASSDDPGVGQPQHF
-	TRBV7-9	TRBD1	TRBJ2-7	TGTGCCAGCAGCTCCCCGGGACAGGGGACCTACGAGCAGTACTTC	CASSSPGQGTYEQYF
few	TRBV19	TRBD1	TRBJ2-7	TGTGCCAGTAGTACCGGGACAGGGGGCTACGAGCAGTACTTC	CASSTGTGGYEQYF
-	TRBV19	TRBD1	TRBJ2-5	TGTGCCAGTAGCTTGAGGACAGGGGGATTTCAAGAGACCCAGTACTTC	CASSLRTGGFQETQYF
-	TRBV9	TRBD1	TRBJ2-1	TGTGCCAGCAGCGCAATGACAGGGGTGGGCAATGAGCAGTTCTTC	CASSAMTGVGNEQFF
once	TRBV11-2	TRBD2	TRBJ2-1	TGTGCCAGCAGCTTCCTGGGGGGGGTGAATGAGCAGTTCTTC	CASSFLGGVNEQFF
-	TRBV5-6	TRBD1	TRBJ2-7	TGTGCCAGCAGCTTCCCGGGACAGTTAGGGGAACCCTACGAGCAGTACTTC	CASSFPGQLGEPYEQYF
-	TRBV9	-	TRBJ2-7	TGTGCCAGCAGCGTAGCAGGGGCGGGAGATCACGAGCAGTACTTC	CASSVAGAGDHEQYF
-	TRBV9	TRBD1	TRBJ2-7	TGTGCCAGCAGCCTAAGACAGGGGAGCTCCTACGAGCAGTACTTC	CASSLRQGSSYEQYF
once	TRBV2	-	TRBJ2-1	TGTGCCAGCAGTGTGCAGTTTCTCTCCTACAATGAGCAGTTCTTC	CASSVQFLSYNEQFF
-	TRBV27	-	TRBJ2-5	TGTGCCAGCAGTTCCTCGACTAGTCGGGAGACCCAGTACTTC	CASSSSTSRETQYF
few	TRBV19	TRBD1	TRBJ2-7	TGTGCGAGCGAGGACAGGGGATCCTACGAGCAGTACTTC	CASEDRGSYEQYF
-	TRBV4-3	TRBD1	TRBJ1-2	TGCGCCAGCAGCCCCCGGACAGGAACTAACTATGGCTACACCTTC	CASSPRTGTNYGYTF